A selection of T cell receptor beta chains follows, all from one sample in a study of T cells in Graves' hyperthyroidism and ophthalmopathy. TCRdb itself ran the multiplex PCR reads through MiXCR, one entry per CDR3 protein. The sample has approximately 700,000 distinct CDR3 sequences, 16% seen once. The sequenced material came from blood. Receptor source: a man younger than 30 with Graves' hyperthyroidism. Both conserved end residues are part of each CDR3. The D gene is left open where the match is weak. Clone size is given for some rows only: seen once, a few or many times, or a class if the clone is expanded.

d_call,v_call,clone_size,j_call,cdr3_length,cdr3_nt,cdr3_aa
NA,TRBV6-1,many,TRBJ2-1,15,TGTGCCACCCTCGCCCGGGACTCGCATTACAATGAGCAGTTCTTC,CATLARDSHYNEQFF
NA,TRBV29-1,NA,TRBJ1-1,14,TGCAGCGCCCGAAGCAGAGGGATTCGGGCTGAAGCTTTCTTT,CSARSRGIRAEAFF
NA,TRBV20-1,few,TRBJ2-5,15,TGCAGTGCTAGAGACCCTCGTAGGGGCGGCGAGACCCAGTACTTC,CSARDPRRGGETQYF
NA,TRBV27,few,TRBJ2-1,13,TGTGCCAGCAGTTTCATCGGGGGCGATGAGCAGTTCTTC,CASSFIGGDEQFF
TRBD2,TRBV27,many,TRBJ2-1,17,TGTGCCAGCAGTTTCGGCGGGGCGGGAGTACCTCTCAATGAGCAGTTCTTC,CASSFGGAGVPLNEQFF
NA,TRBV28,NA,TRBJ2-7,13,TGTGCCAGCAGTTTAACAGGCTCCTACGAGCAGTGCTTC,CASSLTGSYEQCF
TRBD2,TRBV3-1,few,TRBJ2-5,19,TGTGCCAGCAGCCAAGCCCCCTGGACTAGCGGGAATCTTGGTGGGACCCAGTACTTC,CASSQAPWTSGNLGGTQYF
TRBD2,TRBV15,few,TRBJ2-5,14,TGTGCCACCAGCAGAGATGCGGGAGATGAGACCCAGTACTTC,CATSRDAGDETQYF
TRBD1,TRBV5-4,NA,TRBJ2-1,16,TGTGCCAGCAGCCATCCAGGGGGCGTGAGTTACAATGAGCAGTTCTTC,CASSHPGGVSYNEQFF
TRBD1,TRBV19,few,TRBJ2-1,17,TGTGCCAGTAGTAGAGTACAGGGGGCCGGCTCCTACAATGAGCAGTTCTTC,CASSRVQGAGSYNEQFF
TRBD2,TRBV3-1,few,TRBJ2-3,19,TGTGCCAGCAGCCACCGACTAGCGGGAAATAGTCGTTGGCCAGATACGCAGTATTTT,CASSHRLAGNSRWPDTQYF
NA,TRBV13,few,TRBJ2-7,14,TGTGCCAGCAGCCGGGGGTGGGGCTCCTACGAGCAGTACTTC,CASSRGWGSYEQYF
NA,TRBV30,many,TRBJ2-1,15,TGTGCCTGGAAGTTGTACGGGACCTCCTACAATGAGCAGTTCTTC,CAWKLYGTSYNEQFF
TRBD1,TRBV6-1,few,TRBJ2-4,15,TGTGCCAGCAGGCTGACAGGGGTAGCCAAAAACATTCAGTACTTC,CASRLTGVAKNIQYF
TRBD1,TRBV13,few,TRBJ2-3,16,TGTGCCAGCAGCCTACGGACAGGAGGTTTATCAGATACGCAGTATTTT,CASSLRTGGLSDTQYF
TRBD1,TRBV27,few,TRBJ1-4,19,TGTGCCAGCAGCTCCCTGGTCGGGGGACAGCGGTTTTTTAATGAAAAACTGTTTTTT,CASSSLVGGQRFFNEKLFF
TRBD2,TRBV25-1,NA,TRBJ2-3,19,TGTGCCAGCAGTGGGGGTCAATCCGGGACTAGCGGGAGTCTGGATACGCAGTATTTT,CASSGGQSGTSGSLDTQYF
NA,TRBV5-4,NA,TRBJ1-2,15,TGTGCCAGCAGCCCTGACCCCGGGAGAAACTATGGCTACACCTTC,CASSPDPGRNYGYTF
TRBD1,TRBV9,few,TRBJ2-1,15,TGTGCCAGCAGCGAGGGACAGGGGATATACAATGAGCAGTTCTTC,CASSEGQGIYNEQFF
NA,TRBV6-5,few,TRBJ1-3,14,TGTGCCAGCAGTCAACATAGCGCCGGAAACACCATATATTTT,CASSQHSAGNTIYF
TRBD1,TRBV4-1,NA,TRBJ1-2,15,TGCGCCAGCAGCCTTGAACAGGGGGCGGACTATGGCTACACCTTC,CASSLEQGADYGYTF
NA,TRBV29-1,NA,TRBJ1-1,13,TGCAGCGCTATTACGGACCTAAACACTGAAGCTTTCTTT,CSAITDLNTEAFF
TRBD2,TRBV13,few,TRBJ2-2,16,TGTGCCAGCAGCTACGGACTAGCGGGGCTAACCGGGGAGCTGTTTTTT,CASSYGLAGLTGELFF
NA,TRBV4-1,few,TRBJ2-5,14,TGCGCCAGCAGCCAAGATCAGAGGCGAGAGACCCAGTACTTC,CASSQDQRRETQYF
TRBD2,TRBV28,many,TRBJ2-5,17,TGTGCCAGCAGTTTATCCTCGACTAGCTGGTACCAAGAGACCCAGTACTTC,CASSLSSTSWYQETQYF
NA,TRBV7-9,NA,TRBJ2-4,15,TGTGCCAGCAGCTTAGGCGCCGAGGGGGAAAACATTCAGTACTTC,CASSLGAEGENIQYF
NA,TRBV7-9,NA,TRBJ1-1,14,TGTGCCAGCAGCTTAGTCCAGCCGAGCACTGAAGCTTTCTTT,CASSLVQPSTEAFF
TRBD2,TRBV7-2,few,TRBJ2-1,14,TGTGCCAGCAGCCTACAAGCGGGAGGCGATGAGCAGTTCTTC,CASSLQAGGDEQFF
NA,TRBV18,many,TRBJ2-4,13,TGTGCCAGTTCGGAGGGTCTGGAAAACATTCAGTACTTC,CASSEGLENIQYF